Listed below are T cell receptor beta chains from one sample, sequenced in a study of blood T cell repertoires in COVID-19. TCRdb's table, derived via immunoSEQ multiplex PCR, lists solely in-frame clones and lacks some. The sample has 140,000 or so clones, over 75% seen once. What was sequenced was peripheral blood. The receptor set was obtained from a man in his fifties or sixties with active or convalescent COVID-19. The CDR3 runs from the conserved cysteine through the conserved F or W. Fields, in order: clone size, V gene, D gene, J gene, CDR3 DNA, CDR3 protein. A D gene is named only where the DNA matches it firmly. Size is stated for part of the rows, as once, few or many counts, or as a class when the clone is expanded.

>once|TRBV11-2|TRBD2|TRBJ2-1
TGTGCCAGCAGCTCAAGATCCGGGACTAGCGTCTCCTACAATGAGCAGTTCTTC
CASSSRSGTSVSYNEQFF
>NA|TRBV6-5|TRBD2|TRBJ2-3
TGTGCCAGCAGTTATCAACTAGCGGGCACAGATACGCAGTATTTT
CASSYQLAGTDTQYF
>NA|TRBV29-1|TRBD1|TRBJ2-5
TGCAGCGTTGAAACGGACAGGGACAACCAAGAGACCCAGTACTTC
CSVETDRDNQETQYF
>NA|TRBV5-1|NA|TRBJ1-4
TGCGCCAGCAGCCGGGGAACAACTAATGAAAAACTGTTTTTT
CASSRGTTNEKLFF
>NA|TRBV7-2|TRBD2|TRBJ2-7
TGTGCCAGCAGCGTCACAGGGGGACTAGCGGTTACCTACGAGCAGTACTTC
CASSVTGGLAVTYEQYF
>NA|TRBV5-1|TRBD1|TRBJ1-2
TGCGCCAGCAGCTTACCGGGACAGGGTTACCATGGCTACACCTTC
CASSLPGQGYHGYTF
>NA|TRBV28|NA|TRBJ2-1
TGTGCCAGCAGTTCGGCGGGATCCTACAATGAGCAGTTCTTC
CASSSAGSYNEQFF
>few|TRBV2|TRBD1|TRBJ1-2
TGTGCCAGCAGTATGGACAGGTCGGGTGGCTACACCTTC
CASSMDRSGGYTF
>NA|TRBV29-1|TRBD1|TRBJ1-1
TGCAGCGTTGAAGAACAGGGGGCGGCCACTGAAGCTTTCTTT
CSVEEQGAATEAFF
>NA|TRBV7-7|NA|TRBJ2-5
TGTGCTAGCAGCCCAACCCCTAGGGGGTCAGAGACCCAGTACTTC
CASSPTPRGSETQYF
>NA|TRBV30|NA|TRBJ2-1
TGTGCCTGGAGTGGCAGGGGGGACTCCTACAATGAGCAGTTCTTC
CAWSGRGDSYNEQFF
>NA|TRBV7-2|NA|TRBJ1-3
TGTGCCAGCAGCACGACCGCGGACAGTGGAAACACCATATATTTT
CASSTTADSGNTIYF
>NA|TRBV6-5|TRBD2|TRBJ2-7
TGTGCCAGCAGTACTAGCGGGGGGAACTCCTACGAGCAGTACTTC
CASSTSGGNSYEQYF
>NA|TRBV28|NA|TRBJ2-1
TGTGCCAGCAGTTTGGCTAGCCGGGACAAGCAGTTCTTC
CASSLASRDKQFF
>NA|TRBV27|TRBD2|TRBJ2-3
TGTGCCAGCAGCCCCCGCCGAGCGGGGCTCACAGATACGCAGTATTTT
CASSPRRAGLTDTQYF
>NA|TRBV5-1|NA|TRBJ1-5
TGCGCCAGCAGCCCGGGGGGAAGCAATCAGCCCCAGCATTTT
CASSPGGSNQPQHF
>few|TRBV10-1|NA|TRBJ2-7
TGCGCCAGCAGTCCTTCTCCGGGACAGAAGGCTAGCGTTTTTATGTACGAGCAGTACTTC
CASSPSPGQKASVFMYEQYF
>NA|TRBV5-6|NA|TRBJ2-1
TGTGCCAGCAGCTTTCCGAGCTCCTACAATGAGCAGTTCTTC
CASSFPSSYNEQFF
>NA|TRBV28|NA|TRBJ1-4
TGTGCCAGCAGTAACCAGGGAGGGAAGGAAAAACTGTTTTTT
CASSNQGGKEKLFF
>NA|TRBV15|NA|TRBJ2-5
TGTGCCACCAGCAGCGGGAACCAAGAGACCCAGTACTTC
CATSSGNQETQYF
>once|TRBV25-1|NA|TRBJ1-1
TGTGCCAGCAGTGAATCGGCCAGGAGGACTGAAGCTTTCTTT
CASSESARRTEAFF
>once|TRBV6-5|NA|TRBJ2-7
TGTGCCAGCAGTTACTCGAGGGGGGGGCGTTTGGGCGAGCAGTACTTC
CASSYSRGGRLGEQYF
>NA|TRBV7-3|NA|TRBJ2-7
TGTGCCAGCAGCCCCGCAGGGGTCCCGGGCGAGCAGTACTTC
CASSPAGVPGEQYF
>NA|TRBV5-6|NA|TRBJ2-7
TGTGCCAGCAGCCAGGTTCTTAGGTACGAGCAGTACTTC
CASSQVLRYEQYF
>NA|TRBV10-3|TRBD1|TRBJ1-1
TGTGCCATCGGGACAGGGGGTGGCACTGAAGCTTTCTTT
CAIGTGGGTEAFF
>few|TRBV7-6|TRBD1|TRBJ2-7
TGTGCCAGCAGCTTATCGCCGGACAGGGCCTACGAGCAGTACTTC
CASSLSPDRAYEQYF
>NA|TRBV5-1|TRBD2|TRBJ2-7
TGCGCCAGCAGCTTTGGGGTGGCTAGCGGGGTCTACGAGCAGTACTTC
CASSFGVASGVYEQYF
>NA|TRBV11-2|NA|TRBJ2-3
TGTGCCAGCAGTCTAAGGAGGCTCTCAGGCACAGATACGCAGTATTTT
CASSLRRLSGTDTQYF
>NA|TRBV3-1/TRBV3-2|NA|TRBJ1-2
TGTGCCAGCAGCGGGGCGAACCTCCGGAACTATGGCTACACCTTC
CASSGANLRNYGYTF
>NA|TRBV6-5|NA|TRBJ2-4
TGTGCCAGCAGTTACTCGGGGGAGGTTGCGAAAAACATTCAGTACTTC
CASSYSGEVAKNIQYF